What follows describes a single T cell receptor (beta chain). Its recognized antigen is unknown. No base-level quality is on record; no much larger clone is a single base apart. These data originate in a study of blood T cell repertoires in COVID-19 (dated by TCRdb to the early 2020s). Study-wide context: The collaborator samples originated in the United States, Italy and Spain and spanned the acute and convalescent phases of COVID-19. The material from the prospective study consisted of cDNA or gDNA derived from T cells, B-cell-depleted T cells, or PBMCs. The dataset comprised deeply sampled blood TCRbeta repertoires from subjects exposed to, actively infected with, or recovered from COVID-19. The repertoires were made available in a free public database intended to serve as a resource for research on the immune response to SARS-CoV-2. The samples were drawn from two sources: the first 160 participants of the ongoing ImmuneRACE study, and 1,000 to 1,500 subjects contributed by 6 global collaborators. Nearly every sample came with metadata listing a de-identified subject ID, COVID-19 status, age in years and sex. Where HLA class I and class II types were available, the types were taken from metadata supplied by the sample provider, not from assay-based typing. The full study reports these points: Clinical and demographic metadata were provided uncurated, with the amount varying by source and participant.

Participants in the prospective study were aged roughly 18 to 100 years, lived in 20 to 30 United States geographic areas, and enrolled through a virtual design. In the prospective study, participants were assigned to cohorts based on the clinical history participants reported in a screening survey and a study questionnaire. For ImmuneRACE Cohort 3, a participant was defined as recovered based on two consecutive negative NP/OP PCR tests, clearance by a healthcare professional, or resolution of symptoms. Each participant in the prospective study had whole blood, serum and a nasopharyngeal or oropharyngeal swab collected by mobile phlebotomists. Participants in the prospective study had the option to provide additional blood draws and questionnaires over a 2-month period. Prospective study blood samples were shipped either frozen or at room temperature before DNA extraction. The immunoSEQ Assay, a bias-controlled multiplex PCR, was used to amplify TCRbeta CDR3 regions from genomic DNA. Per the authors' processing: The number of nucleated cells in each sample was estimated from the amplification of reference gene primers within the assay. To quantify the absolute abundance of each unique TCRbeta CDR3 rearrangement, sequence reads were collapsed and filtered. For each sample, productive Simpson clonality was calculated by taking the square root of Simpson's diversity index across productive rearrangements. TCRdb holds this immuneACCESS table with in-frame rearrangements only. Some clones are missing; in checked studies, unresolved V genes explain under half, and the rest has no known cause. V, J and clone size derive from that table, while D and trimming were established from the DNA sequence. This sample lists 180,000 or so clones; around 89% were detected once. Roughly 0.77% of the sample is held by the ten biggest clonotypes.

The sequence was obtained from a young woman who had recovered from COVID-19. The material sequenced was PBMCs or T cells enriched from blood (not recorded which).

The CDR3 protein is CASSLMGLMNTGELFF. The DNA reads as follows: TGCGCCAGCAGCTTGATGGGACTCATGAACACCGGGGAGCTGTTTTTT. The receptor chain draws on TRBV5-1 and TRBJ2-2; the D region possibly corresponds to TRBD2 (6 bases align). There are 16 amino acids in the CDR3, from cysteine to phenylalanine inclusive. This entry keeps only the CDR3 DNA: 48 bases, framed from base 1. The germline ends are 11 bases apart after V is trimmed by 1 base and J by 1 base. CDR1 and CDR2 were assigned from the germline V gene as SGHRS and YFSETQ.